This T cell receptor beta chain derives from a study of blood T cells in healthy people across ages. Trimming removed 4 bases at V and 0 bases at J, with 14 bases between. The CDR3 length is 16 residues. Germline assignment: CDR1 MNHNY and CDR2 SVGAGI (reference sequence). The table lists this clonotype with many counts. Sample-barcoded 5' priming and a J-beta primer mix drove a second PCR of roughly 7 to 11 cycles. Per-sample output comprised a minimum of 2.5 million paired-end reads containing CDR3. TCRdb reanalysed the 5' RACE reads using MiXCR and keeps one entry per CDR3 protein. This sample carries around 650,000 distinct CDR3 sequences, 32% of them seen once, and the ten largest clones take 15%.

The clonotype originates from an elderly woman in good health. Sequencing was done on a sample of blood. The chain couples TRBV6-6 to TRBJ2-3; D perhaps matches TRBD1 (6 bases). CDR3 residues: CASSLRRQGSTDTQYF. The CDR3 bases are TGTGCCAGCAGTTTGAGGAGGCAGGGGAGCACAGATACGCAGTATTTT.